These 23 T cell receptor beta chains originate from one sample sequenced in a study of shared T cell receptors in the human thymus. Sequencing used immunoSEQ multiplex PCR; TCRdb keeps in-frame clones, though not all of them. The data show approximately 760,000 clones, approximately 83% seen once. These data also featured in a second study, about human thymus T cells.

The sequencing sample was made of thymocytes. These receptors were obtained from a girl under two years old with a congenital heart defect.

Here the CDR3 DNA reads TGCGCCAGCAGCCACCGACAGGGGTGCTCTGGAAACACCATATATTTT. It encodes CASSHRQGCSGNTIYF. V is TRBV4-3 and J is TRBJ1-3; TRBD1 agrees at 8 bases. Germline V lookup: CDR1 LGHNA, CDR2 YSLEER. The CDR3 sequence is 16 residues long. V shed 3 bases and J 0 bases; nucleotides not matched to a gene: 4.

This clone was found a few times. The genes are TRBV5-4 and TRBJ1-2, with TRBD1 matching 8 bases. Trimming removed 1 base from V and 5 bases from J; junction bases left unmatched: 4. CDR1 SGHNT and CDR2 YYREEE come from the germline V gene (reference sequence). The CDR3 runs to 14 residues. This CDR3 is CASSLSGQGYGYTF. DNA of the CDR3: TGTGCCAGCAGCTTGTCAGGACAGGGTTATGGCTACACCTTC.

The chain employs TRBV6-4 and TRBJ2-1; a weak D match, TRBD2 (6 bases). CDR3 length equals 14 residues. In germline, CDR1 is MRHNA, CDR2 SNTAGT. V was cut by 0 bases and J by 13 bases, with 16 bases left in between. The CDR3 DNA reads as TGTGCCAGCAGTGACTCGAGAATGGCGGGATTACAGTTCTTC. This encodes CASSDSRMAGLQFF.

The chain uses TRBV4-3 and TRBJ1-2; D ambiguous. The CDR3 is 14 amino acids. Trimming stripped 3 bases from V and 0 bases from J, with 8 bases between. Germline V gene lookup returns CDR1 LGHNA and CDR2 YSLEER. The CDR3 reads CASSHTGTNYGYTF. The CDR3 coding sequence is TGCGCCAGCAGCCATACCGGGACTAACTATGGCTACACCTTC.

The chain joins TRBV10-1 to TRBJ2-3, with D maybe TRBD1 (5 bases). There are 15 residues in the CDR3. Germline loops: CDR1 WNHNN, CDR2 SYGVQD (reference sequence). V lost 5 bases and J lost 0, with 12 bases in between. The CDR3 here is CASSRQYPSTDTQYF. In DNA, the CDR3 is TGCGCCAGCAGTAGACAGTACCCTAGCACAGATACGCAGTATTTT.

The chain couples TRBV12-5 to TRBJ2-2; D possibly corresponds to TRBD1 (5 bases). Looked up from germline, CDR1 is LGHNT and CDR2 is FRNRAP. This CDR3 comprises 13 residues. The germline V and J ends were trimmed by 6 bases and 1 base, with 6 bases remaining between them. The CDR3 region is CASGQGNTGELFF. The CDR3 coding sequence is TGTGCTAGTGGCCAGGGGAACACCGGGGAGCTGTTTTTT.

This chain connects TRBV12-5 to TRBJ1-1, with TRBD1 matching 9 bases. The CDR3 length is 14 residues. Germline CDR1 and CDR2: LGHNT and FRNRAP. After removal of 4 bases from V and 2 bases from J, the junction contained 2 bases not matched to a gene. Here the CDR3 DNA reads TGTGCTAGTGGTTCGGGACAGGGAAACACTGAAGCTTTCTTT. Protein: CASGSGQGNTEAFF.

This sequence joins TRBV6-1 and TRBJ2-7; a weak D match, TRBD2 (6 bases). Trimming pared 6 bases from V and 0 bases from J, leaving 9 bases between. Germline CDR1 is MNHNS and CDR2 is SASEGT. The CDR3 has 13 residues. In DNA form, the CDR3 reads TGTGCCAGCAGGCGGGAAAACTCCTACGAGCAGTACTTC. Residues: CASRRENSYEQYF.

The V and J genes are TRBV9 and TRBJ1-6; D call uncertain. CDR1 is SGDLS and CDR2 is YYNGEE in the germline V gene. The CDR3 runs to 13 residues. With 2 bases removed from V and 11 bases from J, the gap between germline ends came to 11 bases. The CDR3 sequence is CASSVKEIPPLHF. Here the CDR3 DNA reads TGTGCCAGCAGCGTCAAGGAGATTCCACCCCTCCACTTT. The variable domain in full, completed from reference TRBV9 and TRBJ1-6, reads DSGVTQTPKHLITATGQRVTLRCSPRSGDLSVYWYQQSLDQGLQFLIQYYNGEERAKGNILERFSAQQFPDLHSELNLSSLELGDSALYFCASSVKEIPPLHFGNGTRLTVT.

The V call is TRBV30, the J call TRBJ2-1; D is ambiguous. This CDR3 has 11 amino acids. Germline lookup yields CDR1 GTSNPN and CDR2 SVGIG (reference sequence). V dropped 2 bases and J dropped 6 bases, with 5 bases sitting between them. CDR3 residues: CAWSPSNEQFF. CDR3 DNA: TGTGCCTGGAGTCCCTCCAATGAGCAGTTCTTC.

The chain links TRBV2 to TRBJ2-1, with 9 bases fitting TRBD1. The V gene end was trimmed by 7 bases and the J gene end by 4 bases; junction bases not matched to a gene: 8. The length of the CDR3 is 15 residues. Germline-derived CDR1 and CDR2 are SNHLY and FYNNEI. The CDR3 here is CASNCRDREYNEQFF. In nucleotides, the CDR3 is TGTGCCAGCAATTGCCGGGACAGGGAATACAATGAGCAGTTCTTC.

This chain links TRBV4-1 with TRBJ1-1, with 8 bases identical to TRBD1. The junction had 14 bases not matched to a gene; V was cut back by 1 base and J by 1 base. The germline V gene has CDR1 MGHRA and CDR2 YSYEKL. The CDR3 has 19 amino acids. The CDR3 sequence is CASSQGRPDRVRTNTEAFF. The CDR3 DNA sequence: TGCGCCAGCAGCCAAGGTCGGCCGGACAGGGTTAGGACGAACACTGAAGCTTTCTTT.

The J gene is TRBJ1-2, the V gene TRBV6-5, with a tentative D call TRBD1 (5 bases). This CDR3 has 11 residues. Germline CDR1 MNHEY, CDR2 SVGAGI. Trimming cost V 5 bases and J 6 bases, with 7 bases left between them. In DNA, the CDR3 is TGTGCCAGCAGTCGGGGGAATGGCTACACCTTC. Its translation: CASSRGNGYTF.

The chain has TRBV7-9 and TRBJ1-1; TRBD1 might be the D (5 bases). This CDR3 comprises 13 residues. V was shortened by 4 bases and J by 6 bases, with 12 bases between the two germline ends. CDR1 SEHNR and CDR2 FQNEAQ come from the germline V gene (reference sequence). CDR3 amino acids: CASSSQGYAEAFF. The DNA of the CDR3 is TGTGCCAGCAGCTCCCAGGGTTATGCTGAAGCTTTCTTT.

J is TRBJ1-2 and V is TRBV4-1, with D unclear. CDR3 length: 14 amino acids. Trimming removed 4 bases at V and 8 bases at J, with 17 bases between. Germline V gene data show CDR1 as MGHRA and CDR2 as YSYEKL. CDR3 loop: CASSPREKGLGYTF. The CDR3 DNA is TGCGCCAGCAGCCCCCGGGAGAAGGGCCTCGGCTACACCTTC.

V gene TRBV5-6 combines with J gene TRBJ1-3, with D tentatively TRBD1 (5 bases). Germline V gene data show CDR1 as SGHDT and CDR2 as YYEEEE. V was shortened by 0 bases and J by 0 bases, with 13 bases between the two germline ends. This CDR3 is 17 amino acids long. The CDR3 DNA reads TGTGCCAGCAGCTTGGGGGGTGCCGGGGGCTCTGGAAACACCATATATTTT. Translation: CASSLGGAGGSGNTIYF.

This chain links TRBV25-1 with TRBJ1-4; D is perhaps TRBD1 (6 bases). V was trimmed by 3 bases and J by 8 bases, leaving 13 bases between them. The CDR3 length is 14 residues. Germline V gene sequence: CDR1 MGHDK, CDR2 SYGVNS. The CDR3, as DNA: TGTGCCAGCAGTGAGGGGCAGGGGCCCGAAAAACTGTTTTTT. As protein: CASSEGQGPEKLFF.

V is TRBV29-1 and J is TRBJ2-1; 8 bases line up with TRBD2. CDR1 is SQVTM and CDR2 is ANQGSEA in the germline V gene. V dropped 2 bases and J dropped 4; count of bases not matched to a gene: 13. The CDR3 extends over 17 amino acids. CDR3 sequence (DNA): TGCAGCGTTGAACACGGGACTAGTGGTCTATCTTACAATGAGCAGTTCTTC. This gives the protein CSVEHGTSGLSYNEQFF.

The gene calls are TRBV5-4 and TRBJ2-3, with D hard to call. Trimming took 0 bases from V and 4 from J, leaving 9 bases between them. The CDR3 spans 14 residues. The germline gives CDR1 SGHNT, CDR2 YYREEE (reference sequence). CDR3 protein: CASSLVGSPDTQYF. As DNA, the CDR3 is TGTGCCAGCAGCTTGGTGGGCTCCCCAGATACGCAGTATTTT.

This clone has a handful of counts. The chain uses TRBV2 and TRBJ1-6; no clear D. Germline V gene sequence: CDR1 SNHLY, CDR2 FYNNEI. The V and J ends lost 5 bases and 2 bases respectively, with 16 bases between them. The length of the CDR3 is 17 residues. CDR3 coding DNA: TGTGCCAGCAGTAGTCATAACACAGTTGCCTATAATTCACCCCTCCACTTT. This gives the protein CASSSHNTVAYNSPLHF.

This clone showed up just once. In DNA, the CDR3 is TGTGCCAGCAGCCTCCGGGACAGGCCGTATGGCTACACCTTC. This encodes CASSLRDRPYGYTF. The chain uses TRBV6-5 and TRBJ1-2, with 8 bases that match TRBD1. The V segment lost 6 bases and the J segment 5 bases; nucleotides outside the gene matches: 8. This CDR3 region has 14 residues. Germline V gene sequence: CDR1 MNHEY, CDR2 SVGAGI.

The CDR3 region is CARGTEGSPGELFF. DNA for the CDR3: TGTGCCAGGGGGACAGAAGGGTCCCCCGGGGAGCTGTTTTTT. The chain combines TRBV28 with TRBJ2-2, with TRBD1 matching 7 bases. Trimming cost V 9 bases and J 6 bases; bases outside gene matches: 10. Germline loops: CDR1 MDHEN, CDR2 SYDVKM. This CDR3 has 14 amino acids.

The CDR3 DNA reads TGTGCCAGCAGCTTAAGCCTCTTGGCAGCGGGGGGTACGTTGGAGACCCAGTACTTC. Its protein product is CASSLSLLAAGGTLETQYF. The gene calls are TRBV7-2 and TRBJ2-5, with TRBD2 identical over 9 bases. In germline, CDR1 is SGHTA, CDR2 FQGNSA. V lost 2 bases, J lost 5 bases, and 18 bases stayed unmatched. The CDR3 is made up of 19 amino acids.